This T cell receptor (beta chain) originates from a study of shared clonotypes between healthy human individuals. The CDR3 has 17 residues. The V and J ends lost 2 bases and 8 bases, in that order; junction bases with no gene match: 14. In germline, CDR1 is SGHVT, CDR2 SQSDAQ. Naive CD8 cells comprised CD45RO-negative, CCR7-positively selected cells, excluding terminally differentiated effector memory CD45RA+ cells. Only Caucasian adults living in Nashville, Tennessee made up the donor group. Each PCR replicate from the sorted subsets contained about 180 ng DNA, which is around 30,000 T cell genomes. Repertoires were generated with immunoSEQ multiplex PCR, while TCRdb's copy carries only in-frame clones and drops some. Among some 1,900,000 clones, less than 95% were seen once, and the ten largest hold around 1.2%.

The chain recombines TRBV7-4 with TRBJ2-1, with 8 positions matching TRBD1. The receptor was derived from a young man in good health. Sequencing was done on a sample of naive CD8+ T cells sorted from blood. The CDR3 bases are TGTGCCAGCAGCTTACGGAGAGACAGGGGACCCTTCCATGAGCAGTTCTTC. This gives the protein CASSLRRDRGPFHEQFF.